This T cell receptor (beta chain) was sequenced during a study of blood T cells in healthy people across ages. Study-wide background: Template switching captured about one barcoded beta molecule per two T cells.

A second PCR of about 7 to 12 cycles used a sample-barcoded 5' primer and a J-beta primer mix. Every cDNA molecule carried a tag from a template-switch adaptor bearing 12 random nucleotides. All samples yielded 3 million or more CDR3-containing paired-end reads. Each CDR3 protein is one row after TCRdb ran MiXCR on the 5' RACE reads. The table lists approximately 730,000 distinct CDR3 sequences, roughly 43% of them singletons. V was clipped by 0 bases and J by 9 bases; unmatched bases: 12. This CDR3 has 16 amino acids. The germline V gene has CDR1 DFQATT and CDR2 SNEGSKA (reference sequence). Samples each yielded at least 6 micrograms of total RNA.

The V gene is TRBV20-1, the J gene TRBJ2-1; the match to TRBD2 covers 9 bases. The sequenced sample was blood. The source of this sequence is a woman in her fifties or sixties in good health. CDR3 protein: CSARDSGRIAISEQFF. The CDR3 DNA sequence: TGCAGTGCTAGAGATAGCGGGAGAATTGCCATCAGTGAGCAGTTCTTC.